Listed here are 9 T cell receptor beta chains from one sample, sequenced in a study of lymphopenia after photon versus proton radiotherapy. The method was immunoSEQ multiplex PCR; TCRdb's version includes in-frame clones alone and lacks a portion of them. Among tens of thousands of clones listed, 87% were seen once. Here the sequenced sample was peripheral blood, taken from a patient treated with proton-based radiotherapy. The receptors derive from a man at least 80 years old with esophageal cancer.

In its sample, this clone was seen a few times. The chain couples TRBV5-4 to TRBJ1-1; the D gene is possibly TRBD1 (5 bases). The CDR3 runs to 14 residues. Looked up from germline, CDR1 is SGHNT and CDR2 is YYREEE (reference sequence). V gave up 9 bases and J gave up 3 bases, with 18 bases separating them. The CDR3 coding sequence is TGTGCCACCACAATAGGGTTGGGGGACACTGAAGCTTTCTTT. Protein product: CATTIGLGDTEAFF.

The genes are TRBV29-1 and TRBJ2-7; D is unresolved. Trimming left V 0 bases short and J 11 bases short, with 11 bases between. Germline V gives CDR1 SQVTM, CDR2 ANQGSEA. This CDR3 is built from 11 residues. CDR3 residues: CSVEDRLGKYF. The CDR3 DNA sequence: TGCAGCGTTGAAGATCGCCTGGGAAAGTACTTC.

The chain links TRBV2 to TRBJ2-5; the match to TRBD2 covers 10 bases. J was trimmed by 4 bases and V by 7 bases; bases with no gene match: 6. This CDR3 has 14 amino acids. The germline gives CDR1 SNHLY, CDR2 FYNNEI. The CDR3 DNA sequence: TGTGCCAGCATGCCGGGACTAGCGATAGAGACCCAGTACTTC. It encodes CASMPGLAIETQYF.

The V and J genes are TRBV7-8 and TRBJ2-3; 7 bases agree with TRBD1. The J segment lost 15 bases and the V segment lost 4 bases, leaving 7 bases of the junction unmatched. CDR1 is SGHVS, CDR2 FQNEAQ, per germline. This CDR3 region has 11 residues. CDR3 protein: CASSSPGTEYF. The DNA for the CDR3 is TGTGCCAGCAGCTCCCCGGGGACAGAATATTTT. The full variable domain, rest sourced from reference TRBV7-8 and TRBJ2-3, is GAGVSQSPRYKVAKRGQDVALRCDPISGHVSLFWYQQALGQGPEFLTYFQNEAQLDKSGLPSDRFFAERPEGSVSTLKIQRTQQEDSAVYLCASSSPGTEYFGPGTRLTVL.

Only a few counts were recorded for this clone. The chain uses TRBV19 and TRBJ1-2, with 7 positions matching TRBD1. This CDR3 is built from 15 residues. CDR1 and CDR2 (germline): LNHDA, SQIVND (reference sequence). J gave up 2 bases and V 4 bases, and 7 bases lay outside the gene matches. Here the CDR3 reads CASSTEGQWNYGYTF. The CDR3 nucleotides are TGTGCCAGTAGTACCGAGGGACAGTGGAACTATGGCTACACCTTC.

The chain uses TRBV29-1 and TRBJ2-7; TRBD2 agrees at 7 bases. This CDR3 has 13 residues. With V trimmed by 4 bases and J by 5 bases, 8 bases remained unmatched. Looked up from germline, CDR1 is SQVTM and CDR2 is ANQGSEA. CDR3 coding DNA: TGCAGCGTTGCGGGACTAAGCCCGGACGAGCAGTACTTC. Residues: CSVAGLSPDEQYF.

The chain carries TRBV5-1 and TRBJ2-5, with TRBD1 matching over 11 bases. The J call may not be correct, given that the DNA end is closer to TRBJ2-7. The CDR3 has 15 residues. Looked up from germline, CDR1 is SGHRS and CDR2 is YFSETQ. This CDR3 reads CASSLDGTGGYEQYF. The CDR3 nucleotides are TGCGCCAGCAGCTTGGACGGGACAGGGGGTTACGAGCAGTACTTC.

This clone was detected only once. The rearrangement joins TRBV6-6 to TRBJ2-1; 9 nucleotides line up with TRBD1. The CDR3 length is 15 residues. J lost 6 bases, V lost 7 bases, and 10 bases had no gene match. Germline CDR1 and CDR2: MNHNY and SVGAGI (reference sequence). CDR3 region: CASTRTGGNTNEQFF. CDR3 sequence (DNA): TGTGCCAGCACCAGAACAGGGGGCAACACCAATGAGCAGTTCTTC.

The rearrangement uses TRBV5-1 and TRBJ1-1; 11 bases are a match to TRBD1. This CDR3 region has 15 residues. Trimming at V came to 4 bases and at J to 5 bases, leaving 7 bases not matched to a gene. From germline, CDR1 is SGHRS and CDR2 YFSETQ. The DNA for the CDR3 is TGCGCCAGCAGCAAAGGACAGGGGGCGCGTACTGAAGCTTTCTTT. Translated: CASSKGQGARTEAFF.